This TCR beta chain emerged from a study of response to subunit inactivated influenza vaccine. This clonotype was found a few times. The antigen remains unidentified. General observations from the study: The authors put forward the suggestion that each seasonal influenza vaccination may bring in only a limited number of new T cells.

One entry per CDR3 protein, called by TCRdb with MiXCR from the RT-PCR reads. The table lists 650,000 to 700,000 distinct CDR3 sequences, roughly 14% of them singletons, with under 14% in the top ten. The CDR3 runs 15 residues. V lost 0 bases and J lost 5, with 14 bases in between. CDR1 is SGHDT, CDR2 YYEEEE, per germline. The receptor comes from a man aged 50 to 60 who received an inactivated influenza vaccine. The chain carries TRBV5-6 and TRBJ1-2; D not resolved. This specimen consisted of PBMCs from blood, obtained 11 to 12 days after vaccination. This CDR3 reads CASSLDPSEGYGYTF. The CDR3 region has the DNA TGTGCCAGCAGCTTGGATCCCAGCGAGGGATATGGCTACACCTTC.